This T cell receptor (beta chain) was sequenced for a study of STAT5B mutations in CD4+ large granular lymphocyte leukemia. Method: immunoSEQ multiplex PCR; TCRdb's copy keeps in-frame clones and lacks some. Here the sample spans around 35,000 clones, 65% to 70% being singletons. This clone occurred once. There are 19 residues in the CDR3. The V gene's germline CDR1 is WSHSY and CDR2 SAAADI. V gave up 0 bases and J gave up 1 base; unmatched junction bases: 10. This chain links TRBV10-2 with TRBJ2-1; 9 bases map to TRBD2. The sequence was obtained from a human donor in good health. Sample: CD4+ T cells from blood buffy coats. CDR3 protein: CASSESGGVSGGSYNEQFF. In DNA form, the CDR3 reads TGCGCCAGCAGTGAGTCGGGCGGAGTTAGCGGGGGTTCCTACAATGAGCAGTTCTTC.